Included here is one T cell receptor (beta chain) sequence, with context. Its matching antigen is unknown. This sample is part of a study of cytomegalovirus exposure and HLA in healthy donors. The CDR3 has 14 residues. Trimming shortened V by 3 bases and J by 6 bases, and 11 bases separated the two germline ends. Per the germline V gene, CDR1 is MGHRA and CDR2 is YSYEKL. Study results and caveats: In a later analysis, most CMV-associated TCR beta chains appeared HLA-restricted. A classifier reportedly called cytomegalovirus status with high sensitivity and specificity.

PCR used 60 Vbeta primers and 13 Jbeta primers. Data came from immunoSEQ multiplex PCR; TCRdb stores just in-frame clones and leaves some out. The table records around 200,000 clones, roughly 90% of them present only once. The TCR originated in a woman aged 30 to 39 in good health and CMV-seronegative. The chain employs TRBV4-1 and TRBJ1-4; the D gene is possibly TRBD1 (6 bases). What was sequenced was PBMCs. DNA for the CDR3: TGCGCCAGCAGCCAGTTACAGGGATATGAAAAACTGTTTTTT. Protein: CASSQLQGYEKLFF.